These 18 T cell receptor beta chains came from one sample sequenced in a study of T-cell reconstitution after alpha-beta-depleted transplantation in children. Unique molecular identifiers were incorporated during preparation of the TCRbeta library. TCRdb ran MiXCR on the PCR reads and lists one entry per CDR3 protein. This table has 190,000 or so distinct CDR3 sequences, roughly 7.5% appearing once. The input for sequencing was PBMCs from the stem cell graft donor, taken from the stem cell graft. These receptors all stem from a human donor who donated a stem cell graft to a child with Wiskott-Aldrich syndrome.

This clonotype showed up many times. CDR3 nucleotide sequence: TGCAGCGTTGAAGTCATGGGGGCAGATACGCAGTATTTT. Residues: CSVEVMGADTQYF. The chain joins TRBV29-1 to TRBJ2-3; D possibly matches TRBD1 or TRBD2 (5 bases each). Germline V CDR1 and CDR2: SQVTM, ANQGSEA. CDR3 length: 13 amino acids. Trimming removed 1 base from V and 4 bases from J, with 9 bases in between.

This clonotype was observed many times. This chain joins TRBV4-1 and TRBJ1-2, with TRBD1 matching over 8 bases. V lost 3 bases, J lost 3 bases, and 12 bases stayed unmatched. Germline CDR1 MGHRA, CDR2 YSYEKL. The length of the CDR3 is 17 residues. The CDR3 sequence: CASSQPMGRGPHYGYTF. The CDR3 coding sequence is TGCGCCAGCAGCCAGCCAATGGGCAGGGGGCCCCACTATGGCTACACCTTC.

The chain recombines TRBV4-3 with TRBJ2-1, with 8 positions matching TRBD1. Looked up from germline, CDR1 is LGHNA and CDR2 is YSLEER. V dropped 1 base and J dropped 7; count of bases not matched to a gene: 9. The CDR3 spans 16 residues. CDR3 nucleotides: TGCGCCAGCAGCCAAGGGGTGACAGGGGTTCGTAATGAGCAGTTCTTC. It specifies CASSQGVTGVRNEQFF.

This clonotype was counted many times. The chain carries TRBV29-1 and TRBJ1-1, with D hard to call. Germline-derived CDR1 and CDR2 are SQVTM and ANQGSEA. The CDR3 runs to 12 residues. Trimming removed 4 bases at V and 5 bases at J, with 11 bases between. The CDR3 coding sequence is TGCAGCGTTGGGGAGGGAGGTACTGAAGCTTTCTTT. It codes for CSVGEGGTEAFF.

Ten or more counts support this clonotype. One end of the junction fails to match germline, which may point to a read error. CDR3 nucleotide sequence: TGTGCCAGCAGGCTCCAGCGGGGGGAGACTGTAGTTTTT. It specifies CASRLQRGETVVF. This rearrangement joins TRBV6-1 to TRBJ2-3; 9 nucleotides match TRBD2. The CDR3 is 13 residues long. Germline V gene sequence: CDR1 MNHNS, CDR2 SASEGT.

This clonotype was found a few times. The genes are TRBV3-1 and TRBJ2-1, with D hard to call. The length of the CDR3 is 16 residues. The V and J ends lost 0 bases and 0 bases respectively, with 9 bases between them. Germline CDR1 and CDR2: LGHDT and YNNKEL (reference sequence). CDR3 sequence (DNA): TGTGCCAGCAGCCAAGACGGGCTGAGCTCCTACAATGAGCAGTTCTTC. Translation: CASSQDGLSSYNEQFF.

There are a few counts of this clonotype. The J gene is TRBJ2-7, the V gene TRBV5-6; 11 nucleotides agree with TRBD1. Per germline, CDR1 SGHDT and CDR2 YYEEEE. The ends lost 0 bases at V and 6 bases at J; junction bases unmatched: 14. The length of the CDR3 is 18 residues. CDR3 nucleotides: TGTGCCAGCAGCTTGGTGGGGCCCGGGACAGGGGGGTGGGTCGAGCAGTACTTC. The encoded protein is CASSLVGPGTGGWVEQYF.

This clonotype has ten or more counts. The chain is built from TRBV4-1 and TRBJ2-7, with 8 bases aligning to TRBD1. The J segment lost 2 bases and the V segment lost 0 bases, leaving 6 bases of the junction unmatched. The CDR3 length is 16 residues. The V gene's germline CDR1 is MGHRA and CDR2 YSYEKL. In nucleotides, the CDR3 is TGCGCCAGCAGCCAAGATGAAGAACAGGGGGCCTACGAGCAGTACTTC. It specifies CASSQDEEQGAYEQYF.

Ten or more counts support this clonotype. V is TRBV28 and J is TRBJ2-6; D not certain. The CDR3 consists of 16 residues. The germline V and J ends were trimmed by 7 bases and 2 bases, with 15 bases remaining between them. Germline CDR1 reads MDHEN; CDR2 reads SYDVKM. The CDR3 sequence is CASTNGPSTGANVLTF. In DNA, the CDR3 is TGTGCCAGCACCAACGGACCCAGCACTGGGGCCAACGTCCTGACTTTC.

This clonotype came up many times. V and J are TRBV6-5 and TRBJ2-5; D not resolved. Germline V gives CDR1 MNHEY, CDR2 SVGAGI. V lost 4 bases to trimming and J lost 1 base, with 4 bases between them. The CDR3 runs to 12 residues. The CDR3 loop reads CASSSGQETQYF. The CDR3 DNA sequence: TGTGCCAGCAGTTCTGGCCAAGAGACCCAGTACTTC.

For this clonotype: This may stem from a read error, because a much larger clone lies one nucleotide away. The V gene is TRBV7-2, the J gene TRBJ2-1; D may be TRBD1 (6 bases). The CDR3 consists of 13 residues. Between the trimmed V and J ends, which lost 2 bases and 7 bases, there was a span of 9 bases. CDR1 is SGHTA, CDR2 FQGNSA, per germline. The CDR3 is CASSLHQGNEQFF. CDR3 in DNA: TGTGCCAGCAGCTTACATCAGGGGAATGAGCAGTTCTTC.

This clonotype was observed many times. The V call is TRBV10-3, the J call TRBJ2-1, with 14 positions matching TRBD2. CDR1 and CDR2 (germline): ENHRY, SYGVKD. The CDR3 is 18 amino acids. V lost 5 bases, J lost 5 bases, and 11 bases stayed unmatched. The CDR3 sequence is CAISFPGTSGRRDNEQFF. The CDR3 coding sequence is TGTGCCATCAGTTTCCCCGGGACTAGCGGGAGAAGGGACAATGAGCAGTTCTTC.

This clonotype was seen at least ten times. The chain joins TRBV6-5 to TRBJ1-4; TRBD1 is a possible D gene (5 bases). The CDR3 runs to 13 residues. CDR1 and CDR2 from the germline V gene are MNHEY and SVGAGI. V shed 2 bases and J shed 10 bases, with 11 bases lying between them. CDR3 protein: CASSYGQGGKLFF. As DNA, the CDR3 is TGTGCCAGCAGTTACGGGCAGGGCGGAAAACTGTTTTTT.

The chain joins TRBV5-1 to TRBJ1-1; D gene uncertain. This CDR3 is 16 amino acids long. Per the germline V gene, CDR1 is SGHRS and CDR2 is YFSETQ. With 1 base removed from V and 5 bases from J, the gap between germline ends came to 18 bases. The CDR3 sequence is CASSLLTPAPVTEAFF. The CDR3 bases are TGCGCCAGCAGCTTGTTGACGCCGGCGCCCGTGACTGAAGCTTTCTTT.

This clonotype has at least ten counts. This CDR3 reads CSASTEVLGEKLFF. The CDR3 coding sequence is TGCAGTGCTAGCACGGAAGTGCTGGGCGAAAAACTGTTTTTT. This chain joins TRBV20-1 and TRBJ1-4, with unresolved D. In germline, CDR1 is DFQATT, CDR2 SNEGSKA (reference sequence). The CDR3 has 14 amino acids. V was shortened by 3 bases and J by 8 bases, with 16 bases between the two germline ends.

This clonotype has at least ten counts. The chain links TRBV18 to TRBJ2-1; D remains ambiguous. The CDR3 contains 14 residues. CDR1 is KGHSH and CDR2 is LQKENI in the germline V gene. The V and J ends lost 3 bases and 10 bases respectively, with 16 bases between them. CDR3 in DNA: TGTGCCAGCTCACCCGGTGAGTCCCCAGCAGAGCAGTTCTTC. This gives the protein CASSPGESPAEQFF.

This clonotype was counted many times. This chain connects TRBV5-1 to TRBJ2-7; TRBD1 or TRBD2 may be the D gene (5 bases each). Germline CDR1 SGHRS, CDR2 YFSETQ. Trimming left V 4 bases short and J 8 bases short, with 16 bases between. The CDR3 is 13 residues long. CDR3 sequence (DNA): TGCGCCAGCAGCGGGACGTCACAGGCCCAGCAGTACTTC. As protein: CASSGTSQAQQYF.

This clonotype was seen ten or more times. The V gene is TRBV20-1, the J gene TRBJ1-4; D is undetermined. The V gene lost 3 bases and the J gene lost 0 bases, with 2 bases spanning the gap. Germline V gene data show CDR1 as DFQATT and CDR2 as SNEGSKA (reference sequence). This CDR3 is 12 amino acids long. CDR3 sequence: CSASSTNEKLFF. Here the CDR3 DNA reads TGCAGTGCTAGTTCAACTAATGAAAAACTGTTTTTT.